The 5 T cell receptor beta chains below were found in one sample sequenced in a study of CD8 T cells in ankylosing spondylitis (TCRdb year 2017). The library was generated by 5' RACE. The listed sequencing device is Illumina HiSeq 2500. Through fastp at Q25 and MiXCR, TCRdb rebuilt clones from the public reads, retaining in-frame beta chains. Identical CDR3 protein sequences are pooled into one entry, listed with their most common genes and DNA. The sample table shows about 750,000 distinct CDR3 sequences, and roughly 19% are seen once. The ten most abundant clones make up around 19% of the sample. General conclusions and limits of the study: A TCR beta motif made up of seven or eight highly homologous amino acid variants appeared to be characteristic of blood from ankylosing spondylitis patients.

Which antigens these TCRs recognize remains unknown. The sequenced sample consisted of blood, either unsorted or a sorted T cell fraction (not recorded which). These receptors were collected from a male donor with ankylosing spondylitis.

This clonotype occurred many times. The CDR3 here is CSAPGTSGTYSYEQYF. The CDR3 bases are TGCAGTGCCCCAGGGACTAGCGGGACGTACTCCTACGAGCAGTACTTC. This chain joins TRBV20-1 and TRBJ2-7; TRBD2 agrees at 13 bases. CDR1 and CDR2 (germline): DFQATT, SNEGSKA (reference sequence). The CDR3 is 16 amino acids. Losses at the gene ends were 6 bases for V and 0 bases for J; bases not matched to a gene: 8.

This chain uses TRBV20-1 with TRBJ1-4; the D is unclear. Germline CDR1 DFQATT, CDR2 SNEGSKA (reference sequence). V lost 3 bases and J 7 bases, leaving 21 bases between the germline ends. The CDR3 spans 16 residues. The CDR3 is CSARFPGSRLGEKLFF. The CDR3 DNA follows: TGCAGTGCTAGGTTCCCCGGGTCTCGGCTCGGTGAAAAACTGTTTTTT.

This clonotype was seen at least ten times. The chain carries TRBV27 and TRBJ2-7, with 11 bases matching TRBD1. The CDR3 loop spans 15 amino acids. Trimming cost V 5 bases and J 3 bases; bases outside gene matches: 6. Germline V gives CDR1 MNHEY, CDR2 SMNVEV (reference sequence). CDR3 bases: TGTGCCAGCAGTGTCCCCGGGACAGGGGGCTACGAGCAGTACTTC. Translated, it gives CASSVPGTGGYEQYF.

This clonotype was counted between two and nine times. The junction departs from germline at one end; a sequencing error may be responsible. CDR3 DNA sequence: TGCAGTGCTAGCTTTAGCGGGAGTACCTATAATGAGCAGTTCTTC. This sequence encodes CSASFSGSTYNEQFF. The V call is TRBV20-1, the J call TRBJ2-1; 9 positions agree with TRBD2. Per germline, CDR1 DFQATT and CDR2 SNEGSKA (reference sequence). This CDR3 region has 15 residues.

This clonotype was found a few times. This chain joins TRBV20-1 and TRBJ1-2, with 9 bases identical to TRBD1. This CDR3 has 16 amino acids. V lost 1 base and J lost 2; bases outside the gene matches: 8. Germline V lookup: CDR1 DFQATT, CDR2 SNEGSKA (reference sequence). The CDR3 loop is CSARVIRDRGNYGYTF. As DNA, the CDR3 is TGCAGTGCTAGAGTGATCCGAGACAGGGGGAACTATGGCTACACCTTC.